Below are 25 T cell receptor beta chains sequenced from a single sample in a study of OX40 agonist ivuxolimab in advanced cancers. Clones were read by immunoSEQ multiplex PCR, and TCRdb kept only the in-frame ones, dropping some. Of approximately 76,000 clones in the sample, 93% were seen once. Sequences were derived from CD4+ or CD8+ T cells sorted from blood, sampled in a trial of the OX40 agonist ivuxolimab. These receptors came from an adult with an advanced solid tumor such as melanoma, head and neck, liver or kidney cancer.

This clone was detected once. V is TRBV5-5 and J is TRBJ2-1; no clear D. Per germline, CDR1 SGHKS and CDR2 YYEKEE (reference sequence). The germline V and J ends were trimmed by 2 bases and 8 bases, with 11 bases remaining between them. The CDR3 consists of 13 residues. The CDR3 loop reads CASSLGGRDEQFF. CDR3 coding DNA: TGTGCCAGCAGCTTAGGCGGAAGGGATGAGCAGTTCTTC.

The chain employs TRBV7-2 and TRBJ2-1; D is perhaps TRBD1 (6 bases). The germline V gene encodes CDR1 SGHTA and CDR2 FQGNSA. CDR3 length: 18 residues. The germline V and J ends were trimmed by 2 bases and 1 base, with 18 bases remaining between them. CDR3 bases: TGTGCCAGCAGCTTACCCAATCGGACAGTTCTTTCCTACAATGAGCAGTTCTTC. It translates to CASSLPNRTVLSYNEQFF.

This clone is labeled medium-sized (0.01 to 0.1%). V gene TRBV4-1 combines with J gene TRBJ1-4, with a tentative D call TRBD1 (6 bases). The ends were cut back, 2 bases at V and 8 bases at J, with 12 bases in the middle. Germline V gene data show CDR1 as MGHRA and CDR2 as YSYEKL. This CDR3 is built from 14 residues. The CDR3 DNA reads as TGCGCCAGCAGCCAAACACAGGGAGGAGAAAAACTGTTTTTT. It codes for CASSQTQGGEKLFF.

V and J are TRBV27 and TRBJ2-2, with 7 bases matching TRBD2. Germline trimming cut 3 bases from V and 5 bases from J; bases unmatched to any gene: 0. Germline V gene data show CDR1 as MNHEY and CDR2 as SMNVEV (reference sequence). CDR3 length equals 13 residues. CDR3 loop: CASSFGGTGELFF. CDR3 sequence (DNA): TGTGCCAGCAGTTTCGGGGGGACCGGGGAGCTGTTTTTT.

CDR3 amino acids: CASSLHLTFSYGYTF. CDR3 nucleotide sequence: TGTGCCAGCAGCTTACATCTGACCTTCTCCTATGGCTACACCTTC. The chain couples TRBV11-2 to TRBJ1-2; unclear D gene. CDR3 length: 15 amino acids. Germline V gives CDR1 SGHAT, CDR2 FQNNGV. Trimming took 2 bases from V and 4 from J, leaving 14 bases between them. Looking up the rest from reference TRBV11-2 and TRBJ1-2 gives the full variable domain: EAGVAQSPRYKIIEKRQSVAFWCNPISGHATLYWYQQILGQGPKLLIQFQNNGVVDDSQLPKDRFSAERLKGVDSTLKIQPAKLEDSAVYLCASSLHLTFSYGYTFGSGTRLTVV.

The chain is built from TRBV4-1 and TRBJ2-1, with unresolved D. Trimming took off 1 base at V and 8 bases at J, with 3 bases between the two ends. CDR3 length: 11 amino acids. Germline CDR1 and CDR2: MGHRA and YSYEKL. In nucleotides, the CDR3 is TGCGCCAGCAGCCAAGTGCATGAGCAGTTCTTC. Translated, it gives CASSQVHEQFF.

This clone was detected once. V and J are TRBV9 and TRBJ1-2; D might be TRBD1 (6 bases). Germline CDR1 SGDLS, CDR2 YYNGEE. This CDR3 has 15 amino acids. The V end lost 2 bases, the J end lost 7 bases, and 18 bases lay between the germline ends. The CDR3: CASSVQVGGAGGYTF. Here the CDR3 DNA reads TGTGCCAGCAGCGTGCAGGTGGGGGGCGCGGGTGGCTACACCTTC.

This chain links TRBV7-8 with TRBJ2-7; TRBD2 aligns across 9 bases. CDR1 is SGHVS, CDR2 FQNEAQ, per germline. This CDR3 contains 16 residues. V was clipped by 0 bases and J by 3 bases; unmatched bases: 6. CDR3 coding DNA: TGTGCCAGCAGCTTAGCCCCGGGACTAGCAATCTACGAGCAGTACTTC. Its protein is CASSLAPGLAIYEQYF.

This clone was seen only once. The J gene is TRBJ1-2, the V gene TRBV9, with a tentative D call TRBD1 (6 bases). The CDR3 is 12 residues long. Deletions cut 4 bases from V and 8 bases from J, with 12 bases between. Germline CDR1 SGDLS, CDR2 YYNGEE. CDR3 nucleotides: TGTGCCAGCAGCTCCGGAGGGGGAGGCTACACCTTC. Translated, it gives CASSSGGGGYTF. The full variable domain, its missing parts supplied by reference TRBV9 and TRBJ1-2, is DSGVTQTPKHLITATGQRVTLRCSPRSGDLSVYWYQQSLDQGLQFLIQYYNGEERAKGNILERFSAQQFPDLHSELNLSSLELGDSALYFCASSSGGGGYTFGSGTRLTVV.

The chain uses TRBV28 and TRBJ2-1, with 15 bases fitting TRBD2. The germline gives CDR1 MDHEN, CDR2 SYDVKM. The CDR3 extends over 15 amino acids. Trimming removed 6 bases from V and 4 bases from J; junction bases left unmatched: 1. The CDR3 nucleotides read TGTGCCAGCAGCGGACTAGCGGGGGGGTACAATGAGCAGTTCTTC. This translates into CASSGLAGGYNEQFF.

The chain is built from TRBV4-1 and TRBJ2-2, with 8 bases identical to TRBD2. With 2 bases clipped from V and 7 bases from J, the junction kept 3 bases outside the gene matches. Germline CDR1 and CDR2: MGHRA and YSYEKL. CDR3 size: 14 residues. The CDR3 reads CASSQLGTSGELFF. The CDR3 DNA is TGCGCCAGCAGCCAACTCGGGACTAGCGGGGAGCTGTTTTTT.

This chain joins TRBV5-6 and TRBJ1-2, with D maybe TRBD1 (5 bases). The CDR3 is 14 amino acids. CDR1 and CDR2 (germline): SGHDT, YYEEEE. V was shortened by 3 bases and J by 6 bases, with 15 bases between the two germline ends. The CDR3 spells CASSCDSAPDGYTF. DNA for the CDR3: TGTGCCAGCAGCTGCGACAGCGCCCCGGATGGCTACACCTTC. Drawing the rest from reference TRBV5-6 and TRBJ1-2, the complete variable domain is DAGVTQSPTHLIKTRGQQVTLRCSPKSGHDTVSWYQQALGQGPQFIFQYYEEEERQRGNFPDRFSGHQFPNYSSELNVNALLLGDSALYLCASSCDSAPDGYTFGSGTRLTVV.

This rearrangement joins TRBV29-1 to TRBJ2-1; TRBD2 matches 14 bases. V shed 7 bases, J shed 6 bases, and the junction held 11 bases outside the gene matches. Germline CDR1 reads SQVTM; CDR2 reads ANQGSEA. CDR3 length: 16 residues. The CDR3 loop is CSAYTGLAGDGNEQFF. The DNA of the CDR3 is TGCAGCGCCTACACGGGACTAGCGGGAGATGGCAATGAGCAGTTCTTC.

V gene TRBV28 combines with J gene TRBJ2-4; D is unresolved. The CDR3 runs 14 residues. The germline V and J ends were trimmed by 2 bases and 5 bases, with 10 bases remaining between them. Germline V CDR1 and CDR2: MDHEN, SYDVKM. In DNA, the CDR3 is TGTGCCAGCAGTTTACTATCGACTGAAAACATTCAGTACTTC. The encoded protein is CASSLLSTENIQYF.

This clone occurred once. The CDR3 reads CASSLTGVNTEAFF. The CDR3 DNA sequence: TGTGCCAGCAGCTTAACAGGAGTGAACACTGAAGCTTTCTTT. The V call is TRBV11-2, the J call TRBJ1-1, with a tentative D call TRBD1 (5 bases). The V gene lost 2 bases and the J gene lost 0 bases, with 7 bases spanning the gap. The germline gives CDR1 SGHAT, CDR2 FQNNGV. The CDR3 loop spans 14 amino acids.

The chain employs TRBV4-2 and TRBJ2-1; unclear D gene. V shed 3 bases and J shed 2 bases, with 11 bases lying between them. Germline values: CDR1 LGHNA, CDR2 YNFKEQ. The CDR3 extends over 15 amino acids. CDR3 nucleotide sequence: TGTGCCAGCAGCCAGGAGCCACATCCCTACAATGAGCAGTTCTTC. Its translation: CASSQEPHPYNEQFF.

The chain couples TRBV4-3 to TRBJ2-7; 9 nucleotides agree with TRBD2. V was clipped by 1 base and J by 4 bases; unmatched bases: 5. There are 15 residues in the CDR3. CDR1 and CDR2 (germline): LGHNA, YSLEER. The CDR3 loop reads CASSQGRGGPYEQYF. The CDR3 DNA reads as TGCGCCAGCAGCCAAGGGCGGGGGGGACCATACGAGCAGTACTTC.

This chain connects TRBV5-1 to TRBJ2-2, with 10 nucleotides matching TRBD2. This CDR3 comprises 16 residues. Per the germline V gene, CDR1 is SGHRS and CDR2 is YFSETQ. V was clipped by 1 base and J by 5 bases; unmatched bases: 5. The CDR3 coding sequence is TGCGCCAGCAGCTTGACTAGCGGGATGGATACCGGGGAGCTGTTTTTT. This sequence encodes CASSLTSGMDTGELFF. The full variable domain, completed using reference TRBV5-1 and TRBJ2-2, is KAGVTQTPRYLIKTRGQQVTLSCSPISGHRSVSWYQQTPGQGLQFLFEYFSETQRNKGNFPGRFSGRQFSNSRSEMNVSTLELGDSALYLCASSLTSGMDTGELFFGEGSRLTVL.

The chain couples TRBV4-1 to TRBJ2-5; TRBD1 might be the D (6 bases). The CDR3 has 16 residues. The V end lost 2 bases, the J end lost 5 bases, and 18 bases lay between the germline ends. CDR1 is MGHRA and CDR2 is YSYEKL in the germline V gene. The CDR3 nucleotides are TGCGCCAGCAGCCAAATCAGGGGTGATTGGTTGGAGACCCAGTACTTC. Residues: CASSQIRGDWLETQYF.

The chain employs TRBV27 and TRBJ2-7, with TRBD1 matching over 11 bases. The CDR3 covers 14 residues. Germline V CDR1 and CDR2: MNHEY, SMNVEV (reference sequence). V gave up 3 bases and J gave up 6 bases; unmatched junction bases: 4. CDR3 sequence (DNA): TGTGCCAGCAGTTTTGGACAGGGGGCGCGCGAGCAGTACTTC. Amino acid sequence: CASSFGQGAREQYF.

The chain has TRBV5-1 and TRBJ2-7, with 10 bases aligning to TRBD2. The CDR3 runs to 15 residues. Unmatched junction bases numbered 13, after V lost 8 bases and J lost 5 bases. Looked up from germline, CDR1 is SGHRS and CDR2 is YFSETQ. The CDR3: CASRDPGLATHEQYF. The DNA for the CDR3 is TGCGCCAGTAGGGATCCGGGACTAGCGACCCACGAGCAGTACTTC.

The genes are TRBV7-2 and TRBJ2-5; no firm D call. Looked up from germline, CDR1 is SGHTA and CDR2 is FQGNSA. The V end lost 5 bases, the J end lost 2 bases, and 0 bases lay between the germline ends. The CDR3 sequence is 10 residues long. CDR3: CASSQETQYF. The DNA of the CDR3 is TGTGCCAGCAGCCAAGAGACCCAGTACTTC. Filled out from reference TRBV7-2 and TRBJ2-5, the complete variable domain reads GAGVSQSPSNKVTEKGKDVELRCDPISGHTALYWYRQSLGQGLEFLIYFQGNSAPDKSGLPSDRFSAERTGGSVSTLTIQRTQQEDSAVYLCASSQETQYFGPGTRLLVL.

The chain is built from TRBV13 and TRBJ2-2; 13 positions match TRBD2. Germline lookup yields CDR1 PRHDT and CDR2 FYEKMQ (reference sequence). CDR3 length equals 17 residues. V trimming: 9 bases; J trimming: 6 bases; junction bases outside the gene matches: 13. As DNA, the CDR3 is TGTGCCAGGCGGACTAGCGGGAGTGGAGGGAGGCCCGGGGAGCTGTTTTTT. Translation: CARRTSGSGGRPGELFF.

The J gene is TRBJ1-5, the V gene TRBV15; no clear D gene. This CDR3 is built from 14 residues. From germline, CDR1 is LNHNV and CDR2 YYDKDF (reference sequence). V was trimmed by 3 bases and J by 3 bases, leaving 9 bases between them. This chain's CDR3 is CATSRSQHNQPQHF. CDR3 nucleotide sequence: TGTGCCACCAGCAGGTCCCAGCACAATCAGCCCCAGCATTTT.

J is TRBJ1-1 and V is TRBV13; D may be TRBD1 (6 bases). The CDR3 loop spans 14 amino acids. Trimming took 4 bases from V and 11 from J, leaving 20 bases between them. CDR1 and CDR2 from the germline V gene are PRHDT and FYEKMQ (reference sequence). The CDR3 nucleotides read TGTGCCAGCAGCTCCCCAGGGGAGGGGCTTGAGGCTTTCTTT. Amino acids: CASSSPGEGLEAFF.